These 32 T cell receptor beta chains originate from one sample sequenced in a study of CXCR3-negative and CXCR3-positive naive CD8 T cells. Via 5' RACE with UMI labels, TRB cDNA libraries were prepared. TCRdb reprocessed the 5' RACE reads and keeps a single row for each CDR3 protein, giving no DNA. The sample table includes tens of thousands of distinct CDR3 sequences. These receptors have no known antigen. Study-wide findings and caveats: Hydrophobicity was higher for TRB CDR3s found in CXCR3-positive naive cells than in CXCR3-negative naive cells.

The sequenced sample was naive CXCR3+ CD8+ T cells from blood. Stated subset: CD45RO-CCR7+CD27+CD95- naive CD8+ T cells expressing CXCR3 (TNR3+). The receptors were gathered from a human donor in good health. Some clones in this sample may be carry-over from other donors' samples.

CDR3 region: CSSHGREDYEQYF. V and J are TRBV29-1 and TRBJ2-7; TCRdb selects TRBD2, and the lack of DNA leaves this call unchecked. This CDR3 has 13 residues. Germline CDR1 is SQVTM and CDR2 is ANQGSEA.

The CDR3 here is CASRVSPSGDKGTGELFF. The chain carries TRBV28 and TRBJ2-2; TCRdb lists TRBD2, though no DNA is available to test this call. Germline V gene data show CDR1 as MDHEN and CDR2 as SYDVKM. This CDR3 has 18 amino acids.

This chain links TRBV9 with TRBJ2-1. Germline assignment: CDR1 SGDLS and CDR2 YYNGEE. There are 14 residues in the CDR3. The CDR3 sequence: CASSSSGLHNEQFF.

The chain uses TRBV15 and TRBJ2-7; checking the TCRdb D call of TRBD2 is not possible without DNA. The CDR3 has 14 amino acids. Germline CDR1 and CDR2: LNHNV and YYDKDF (reference sequence). The CDR3 loop reads CATSALGISYEQYF.

J is TRBJ2-1 and V is TRBV6-5; there is no DNA to check the TCRdb D call of TRBD2. Germline V gives CDR1 MNHEY, CDR2 SVGAGI. The CDR3 sequence is 16 residues long. CDR3 sequence reads: CASSFLSGRGYNEQFF.

V gene TRBV9 combines with J gene TRBJ2-5; the D gene TCRdb calls, TRBD1, cannot be checked with no DNA. The CDR3 loop spans 13 amino acids. Germline assignment: CDR1 SGDLS and CDR2 YYNGEE. CDR3 protein: CASSGTGTETQYF.

V gene TRBV5-1 combines with J gene TRBJ2-7; TCRdb's D call, TRBD1, is unchecked because there is no DNA. There are 15 residues in the CDR3. CDR1 is SGHRS, CDR2 YFSETQ, per germline. The CDR3 spells CASSLPFEGLYEQYF.

The rearrangement joins TRBV29-1 to TRBJ2-5. CDR1 and CDR2 (germline): SQVTM, ANQGSEA. The CDR3 has 12 amino acids. The CDR3 loop reads CSVETDWETQYF.

The V gene is TRBV4-3, the J gene TRBJ2-3; as DNA is missing, the TRBD2 call by TCRdb cannot be tested. Germline-derived CDR1 and CDR2 are LGHNA and YSLEER. The CDR3 is 14 amino acids. The CDR3 sequence: CASSQTGTGDTQYF.

V is TRBV9 and J is TRBJ2-1; TCRdb picks TRBD1, but there is no DNA to check that call. This CDR3 is 15 amino acids long. The germline V gene encodes CDR1 SGDLS and CDR2 YYNGEE. CDR3 sequence reads: CASSAPTGIYNEQFF.

V and J are TRBV18 and TRBJ2-7; with no DNA, the TCRdb D assignment of TRBD2 cannot be verified. CDR1 and CDR2 (germline): KGHSH, LQKENI. The CDR3 sequence is 16 residues long. This CDR3 reads CASSPSSGRAGYEQYF.

The chain links TRBV27 to TRBJ1-1; TCRdb lists TRBD1, though no DNA is available to test this call. The CDR3 consists of 14 residues. Germline V gene lookup returns CDR1 MNHEY and CDR2 SMNVEV (reference sequence). CDR3 residues: CASSPRQGFTEAFF.

The rearrangement joins TRBV7-2 to TRBJ2-5; TCRdb's assignment of TRBD1 cannot be checked, as there is no DNA. The length of the CDR3 is 16 residues. From germline, CDR1 is SGHTA and CDR2 FQGNSA. CDR3 in amino acids: CASSLLGVGVQETQYF.

This rearrangement joins TRBV20-1 to TRBJ2-7; TCRdb lists TRBD2, though no DNA is available to test this call. There are 15 residues in the CDR3. The germline gives CDR1 DFQATT, CDR2 SNEGSKA (reference sequence). The CDR3 spells CSARDLVGRDYEQYF.

This chain connects TRBV15 to TRBJ2-7; the D gene TCRdb calls, TRBD1, cannot be checked with no DNA. Looked up from germline, CDR1 is LNHNV and CDR2 is YYDKDF (reference sequence). The CDR3 has 15 residues. The CDR3 sequence is CATSRTRDTDYEQYF.

The chain combines TRBV5-5 with TRBJ2-7; TCRdb picks TRBD1, but there is no DNA to check that call. The germline CDR1 and CDR2 sequences are SGHKS and YYEKEE (reference sequence). CDR3 length equals 17 residues. The CDR3 spells CASSLVPPRQGLYEQYF.

CDR3 in amino acids: CASSIPGRPHF. The chain uses TRBV28 and TRBJ2-5; TCRdb indicates TRBD1, and absent DNA this call remains unverified. There are 11 residues in the CDR3. Germline lookup yields CDR1 MDHEN and CDR2 SYDVKM.

This chain connects TRBV4-1 to TRBJ1-1. The CDR3 has 15 residues. CDR1 and CDR2 (germline): MGHRA, YSYEKL. The CDR3 sequence: CASSQHWSENTEAFF.

The chain joins TRBV5-1 to TRBJ1-1. The CDR3 has 15 amino acids. In germline, CDR1 is SGHRS, CDR2 YFSETQ. CDR3: CASSLKPPGGTEAFF.

J is TRBJ1-6 and V is TRBV7-9. CDR3 size: 14 residues. Germline V gives CDR1 SEHNR, CDR2 FQNEAQ (reference sequence). The CDR3: CASSLGNSNSPLHF. Full variable domain (outside the CDR3, taken from reference TRBV7-9 and TRBJ1-6): DTGVSQNPRHKITKRGQNVTFRCDPISEHNRLYWYRQTLGQGPEFLTYFQNEAQLEKSRLLSDRFSAERPKGSFSTLEIQRTEQGDSAMYLCASSLGNSNSPLHFGNGTRLTVT.

The V call is TRBV28, the J call TRBJ2-7; with no DNA, the TCRdb D assignment of TRBD1 cannot be verified. There are 14 residues in the CDR3. Germline CDR1 reads MDHEN; CDR2 reads SYDVKM. The CDR3 sequence: CASSFSGGNYEQYF.

This sequence joins TRBV6-5 and TRBJ2-1. The V gene's germline CDR1 is MNHEY and CDR2 SVGAGI. This CDR3 spans 17 amino acids. The chain's CDR3 is CASSYDDGGRSYNEQFF.

This chain uses TRBV11-1 with TRBJ2-2; TCRdb names TRBD2, which stays unverified in the absence of DNA. This CDR3 is built from 14 residues. Germline CDR1 is SGHAT and CDR2 is FQDESV (reference sequence). The CDR3 reads CASGPTSSAGELFF.

The CDR3 spells CASSFPTTGTSGATDTQYF. V gene TRBV5-1 combines with J gene TRBJ2-3; the D gene TCRdb calls, TRBD2, cannot be checked with no DNA. This CDR3 comprises 19 residues. The germline V gene has CDR1 SGHRS and CDR2 YFSETQ.

The CDR3 loop is CASSEGDTQYF. The rearrangement links TRBV10-2 to TRBJ2-3. The CDR3 length is 11 residues. From germline, CDR1 is WSHSY and CDR2 SAAADI.

The chain joins TRBV12-5 to TRBJ2-1. Germline V CDR1 and CDR2: LGHNT, FRNRAP. This CDR3 has 15 amino acids. The CDR3: CASGLLEVSYNEQFF.

This rearrangement joins TRBV20-1 to TRBJ1-1. The CDR3 extends over 12 amino acids. Germline values: CDR1 DFQATT, CDR2 SNEGSKA (reference sequence). The CDR3: CSAREPDTEAFF.

The chain is built from TRBV2 and TRBJ2-5; TCRdb picks TRBD1, but there is no DNA to check that call. Germline V lookup: CDR1 SNHLY, CDR2 FYNNEI. The CDR3 has 14 amino acids. The chain's CDR3 is CASRRQGSQETQYF.

Here the CDR3 reads CSVTGWTSTGELFF. This chain links TRBV29-1 with TRBJ2-2; the D call from TCRdb, TRBD1, cannot be confirmed without DNA. The CDR3 totals 14 residues. Germline values: CDR1 SQVTM, CDR2 ANQGSEA.

CDR3 amino acids: CASSSYLNEQFF. The rearrangement links TRBV11-3 to TRBJ2-1. The CDR3 contains 12 residues. Per germline, CDR1 SGHNT and CDR2 YENEEA. The full variable domain, in which reference TRBV11-3 and TRBJ2-1 provide the parts outside the CDR3, is EAGVVQSPRYKIIEKKQPVAFWCNPISGHNTLYWYLQNLGQGPELLIRYENEEAVDDSQLPKDRFSAERLKGVDSTLKIQPAELGDSAVYLCASSSYLNEQFFGPGTRLTVL.

The chain carries TRBV7-9 and TRBJ2-7; TCRdb returns TRBD1, unconfirmable since there is no DNA. Germline values: CDR1 SEHNR, CDR2 FQNEAQ (reference sequence). The CDR3 covers 15 residues. The CDR3: CASSSTGEKAYEQYF.

CDR3 sequence reads: CGDRGYTGELFF. This chain connects TRBV2 to TRBJ2-2; the TCRdb call, TRBD1, lacks DNA for checking. Germline V gives CDR1 SNHLY, CDR2 FYNNEI. The CDR3 length is 12 residues. The full variable domain, rest sourced from reference TRBV2 and TRBJ2-2, is EPEVTQTPSHQVTQMGQEVILRCVPISNHLYFYWYRQILGQKVEFLVSFYNNEISEKSEIFDDQFSVERPDGSNFTLKIRSTKLEDSAMYFCGDRGYTGELFFGEGSRLTVL.